What follows is one TCR beta chain and its context. The data were taken from a study of shared clonotypes between healthy human individuals. With 8 bases removed from V and 2 bases from J, the gap between germline ends came to 13 bases. Per germline, CDR1 MNHNS and CDR2 SASEGT. CDR3 length: 13 residues. Here immunoSEQ multiplex PCR was the method, and the copy in TCRdb shows in-frame clones only, minus some. Counted here are under 2,500,000 clones, 95% occurring once; the ten biggest clones make up 0.13%. This rearrangement joins TRBV6-1 to TRBJ2-7; D is possibly TRBD2 (6 bases). This TCR was sampled from a man between 18 and 35 years old in good health. What was sequenced was naive CD4+ T cells sorted from blood. Subset described: CD45RA+ positively selected. In DNA form, the CDR3 reads TGTGCCAGCGTAGTAGCGGAGGCCTACGAGCAGTACTTC. Translating gives CASVVAEAYEQYF.